Shown below are 16 T cell receptor beta chains from a single sample sequenced in a study of shared clonotypes between healthy human individuals. TCRdb's table, derived via immunoSEQ multiplex PCR, lists solely in-frame clones and lacks some. The sample lists 900,000 to 1,200,000 clones, approximately 80% occurring once. Sample: memory CD4+ T cells from PBMCs. Subset in this sample: CD45RA-negative fraction. Source of these receptors: a man aged 18 to 30 in good health. Some clones in this sample may be carry-over from other donors' samples.

A single count supports this clone. This chain links TRBV5-1 with TRBJ1-1; D possibly corresponds to TRBD1 (6 bases). The CDR3 has 15 amino acids. Germline V gene sequence: CDR1 SGHRS, CDR2 YFSETQ. V was pared by 4 bases and J by 4 bases, with 17 bases between. The CDR3 nucleotides are TGCGCCAGCAGCCCGATACAGGGTACGGTCACTGAAGCTTTCTTT. Its protein product is CASSPIQGTVTEAFF.

This chain connects TRBV27 to TRBJ2-5; maybe TRBD1 (5 bases). V lost 2 bases and J 2 bases, leaving 12 bases between the germline ends. Looked up from germline, CDR1 is MNHEY and CDR2 is SMNVEV (reference sequence). The CDR3 runs 15 residues. The chain's CDR3 is CASSLRWGRQETQYF. In DNA, the CDR3 is TGTGCCAGCAGTTTAAGGTGGGGCAGACAAGAGACCCAGTACTTC.

The chain employs TRBV29-1 and TRBJ2-5; 7 nucleotides agree with TRBD1. Germline trimming cut 3 bases from V and 5 bases from J; bases unmatched to any gene: 9. Germline CDR1 is SQVTM and CDR2 is ANQGSEA. The CDR3 has 14 amino acids. CDR3 region: CSVERTGAIETQYF. In DNA form, the CDR3 reads TGCAGCGTTGAGCGGACAGGAGCCATCGAGACCCAGTACTTC.

The chain couples TRBV28 to TRBJ2-3; no definite D call. CDR1 and CDR2 from the germline V gene are MDHEN and SYDVKM. The CDR3 contains 12 residues. The V and J ends lost 4 bases and 5 bases respectively, with 7 bases between them. The CDR3 loop reads CASSSGVDTQYF. CDR3 coding DNA: TGTGCCAGCAGTTCAGGCGTAGATACGCAGTATTTT.

On this clone: The sample carries other DNA sequences with the same CDR3. V gene TRBV2 combines with J gene TRBJ2-7, with 8 bases matching TRBD2. V dropped 6 bases and J dropped 1; count of bases not matched to a gene: 5. The length of the CDR3 is 14 residues. Germline CDR1 and CDR2: SNHLY and FYNNEI. CDR3 DNA sequence: TGTGCCAGCAGGGCGACGGGAGGGTCCTACGAGCAGTACTTC. Translation gives CASRATGGSYEQYF.

The chain has TRBV27 and TRBJ2-7; 7 nucleotides align to TRBD2. Germline-derived CDR1 and CDR2 are MNHEY and SMNVEV (reference sequence). The CDR3 spans 15 residues. With 6 bases clipped from V and 2 bases from J, the junction kept 10 bases outside the gene matches. The CDR3 DNA reads as TGTGCCAGCAGACGAAGGGGAGGGTCCACCTACGAGCAGTACTTC. The encoded protein is CASRRRGGSTYEQYF.

This chain connects TRBV28 to TRBJ2-1; weak D call: TRBD2 (5 bases). V lost 7 bases to trimming and J lost 0 bases, with 7 bases between them. CDR1 and CDR2 (germline): MDHEN, SYDVKM. This CDR3 comprises 13 residues. As DNA, the CDR3 is TGTGCCAGCAAGAGGGTCTCCTACAATGAGCAGTTCTTC. Translating gives CASKRVSYNEQFF.

V usage is TRBV5-4 and J usage is TRBJ2-4, with 8 bases identical to TRBD2. This CDR3 spans 13 amino acids. J lost 7 bases, V lost 7 bases, and 7 bases had no gene match. Germline lookup yields CDR1 SGHNT and CDR2 YYREEE (reference sequence). The CDR3 DNA follows: TGTGCCAGCTCAAGCGGGAGCACGAACATTCAGTACTTC. This translates into CASSSGSTNIQYF. Full variable domain (rest looked up from reference TRBV5-4 and TRBJ2-4): ETGVTQSPTHLIKTRGQQVTLRCSSQSGHNTVSWYQQALGQGPQFIFQYYREEENGRGNFPPRFSGLQFPNYSSELNVNALELDDSALYLCASSSGSTNIQYFGAGTRLSVL.

V gene TRBV4-1 combines with J gene TRBJ2-5, with D possibly matching TRBD2 (5 bases). The germline V and J ends were trimmed by 0 bases and 5 bases, with 7 bases remaining between them. This CDR3 region has 13 residues. The germline V gene encodes CDR1 MGHRA and CDR2 YSYEKL. CDR3 in DNA: TGCGCCAGCAGCCAAGAATGGGAGGAGACCCAGTACTTC. The encoded protein is CASSQEWEETQYF.

In DNA form, the CDR3 reads TGTGCCAGCAGCTTAGGTCTGGCAGGGATCGGGAATGAGCAGTTCTTC. Amino acid sequence: CASSLGLAGIGNEQFF. The chain is built from TRBV7-9 and TRBJ2-1, with D possibly being TRBD1 (5 bases). CDR3 length: 16 residues. V lost 1 base to trimming and J lost 7 bases, with 17 bases between them. Germline CDR1 is SEHNR and CDR2 is FQNEAQ (reference sequence).

Notes on this clone: Other DNA sequences in the sample encode the same CDR3. The chain uses TRBV20-1 and TRBJ2-7, with D unclear. The CDR3 is 10 amino acids. V was trimmed by 6 bases and J by 3 bases, leaving 6 bases between them. Germline lookup yields CDR1 DFQATT and CDR2 SNEGSKA (reference sequence). In nucleotides, the CDR3 is TGCAGTGCCGCGGACTACGAGCAGTACTTC. Its protein product is CSAADYEQYF.

The chain uses TRBV28 and TRBJ1-3; D call uncertain. V dropped 2 bases and J dropped 10 bases, with 15 bases sitting between them. Looked up from germline, CDR1 is MDHEN and CDR2 is SYDVKM. There are 14 residues in the CDR3. The CDR3 here is CASSLVSFSWTIYF. CDR3 coding DNA: TGTGCCAGCAGTTTAGTCAGCTTTTCTTGGACCATATATTTT.

The J gene is TRBJ2-7, the V gene TRBV2, with 8 positions matching TRBD2. J gave up 9 bases and V 2 bases, and 18 bases lay outside the gene matches. The CDR3 totals 17 residues. Germline CDR1 and CDR2: SNHLY and FYNNEI. The CDR3 region is CASSEWSSGLTGVGQYF. The CDR3 nucleotides are TGTGCCAGCAGTGAATGGTCTAGCGGGCTTACCGGAGTCGGGCAGTACTTC.

This clone was detected only once. The chain is built from TRBV18 and TRBJ2-5, with D perhaps TRBD1 (6 bases). Trimming cost V 3 bases and J 4 bases, with 9 bases left between them. Germline V CDR1 and CDR2: KGHSH, LQKENI. The CDR3 extends over 13 amino acids. The CDR3 DNA reads TGTGCCAGCTCACCGGGGGCGCTAGAGACCCAGTACTTC. Amino acid sequence: CASSPGALETQYF. Drawing the rest from reference TRBV18 and TRBJ2-5, the complete variable domain is NAGVMQNPRHLVRRRGQEARLRCSPMKGHSHVYWYRQLPEEGLKFMVYLQKENIIDESGMPKERFSAEFPKEGPSILRIQQVVRGDSAAYFCASSPGALETQYFGPGTRLLVL.

This rearrangement joins TRBV18 to TRBJ2-3, with 8 bases aligning to TRBD2. The CDR3 extends over 16 amino acids. Trimming took 0 bases from V and 8 from J; bases not matched to a gene: 10. Germline values: CDR1 KGHSH, CDR2 LQKENI. CDR3 protein: CASSPPSGRGQGTQYF. The CDR3 nucleotides read TGTGCCAGCTCACCACCGTCCGGGAGGGGCCAAGGTACGCAGTATTTT.

The chain combines TRBV18 with TRBJ1-5, with 9 positions matching TRBD1. Trimming removed 3 bases from V and 5 bases from J; junction bases left unmatched: 2. The CDR3 runs to 14 residues. Germline CDR1 KGHSH, CDR2 LQKENI. The CDR3 DNA reads as TGTGCCAGCTCACCCACAGGGGGCGATCAGCCCCAGCATTTT. Translated: CASSPTGGDQPQHF. Complete variable domain (other parts from reference TRBV18 and TRBJ1-5): NAGVMQNPRHLVRRRGQEARLRCSPMKGHSHVYWYRQLPEEGLKFMVYLQKENIIDESGMPKERFSAEFPKEGPSILRIQQVVRGDSAAYFCASSPTGGDQPQHFGDGTRLSIL.